Below are 14 T cell receptor beta chains sequenced from a single sample in a study of Ad26.COV2.S vaccination and SARS-CoV-2 variants (dated by TCRdb to about 2021). The method behind the library was the immunoSEQ multiplex PCR assay. As stored in TCRdb, this immuneACCESS dataset retains in-frame rearrangements with V and J assigned. A fraction of the clones does not appear; measured against another copy, unresolved V genes explain less than half of the discrepancy, and the remainder lacks a known reason. The sample table records fewer than 400,000 clones; almost 90% of these occur just once. Around 5% of the sample is held by the ten biggest clonotypes. The sample's treatment or condition label, in plain terms: some 20 received Ad26.COV2.S at low or high dose, single or two shots; a few received placebo; per-sample allocation not given. Repertoires of vaccine and placebo recipients were sequenced from samples taken on day 63 after the first injection.

The sample here was peripheral blood, taken in a trial of Ad26.COV2.S vaccine versus placebo. These receptors were taken from a person aged 18-65 years who received the Ad26.COV2.S COVID-19 vaccine or a placebo.

The CDR3 DNA reads as TGTGCCAGCAGTGAATCGGGGGGGCCCGACTATGGCTACACCTTC. This gives the protein CASSESGGPDYGYTF. The chain carries TRBV25-1 and TRBJ1-2; D possibly corresponds to TRBD1 (6 bases). Deletions cut 1 base from V and 3 bases from J, with 12 bases between. The CDR3 runs 15 residues. Germline loops: CDR1 MGHDK, CDR2 SYGVNS.

This clone appeared a single time. The chain recombines TRBV28 with TRBJ2-1; D perhaps matches TRBD1 (6 bases). V lost 4 bases, J lost 7 bases, and 20 bases lay in between. Germline V gene data show CDR1 as MDHEN and CDR2 as SYDVKM. CDR3 length: 16 residues. The DNA for the CDR3 is TGTGCCAGCAGTTCTCCATCGCCGGGGACAATGAATGAGCAGTTCTTC. This translates into CASSSPSPGTMNEQFF. Full variable domain (missing parts from reference TRBV28 and TRBJ2-1): DVKVTQSSRYLVKRTGEKVFLECVQDMDHENMFWYRQDPGLGLRLIYFSYDVKMKEKGDIPEGYSVSREKKERFSLILESASTNQTSMYLCASSSPSPGTMNEQFFGPGTRLTVL.

The chain uses TRBV5-6 and TRBJ2-1, with TRBD2 matching 10 bases. CDR1 is SGHDT and CDR2 is YYEEEE in the germline V gene. This CDR3 has 13 residues. V was pared by 3 bases and J by 9 bases, with 3 bases of the junction left unmatched. This CDR3 reads CASSSGLAIEQFF. For the CDR3, the DNA is TGTGCCAGCAGCTCGGGACTAGCGATTGAGCAGTTCTTC.

The chain combines TRBV11-2 with TRBJ2-7, with D maybe TRBD1 (6 bases). The CDR3 runs to 10 residues. CDR1 is SGHAT and CDR2 is FQNNGV in the germline V gene. The V gene lost 4 bases and the J gene lost 13 bases, with 11 bases spanning the gap. This CDR3 reads CASSYGTPYV. The CDR3 coding sequence is TGTGCCAGCAGCTACGGGACACCTTACGTC.

The chain recombines TRBV13 with TRBJ2-1, with 8 nucleotides matching TRBD2. The trim removed 0 bases at V and 3 bases at J, leaving 1 base unmatched. The CDR3 contains 15 residues. CDR1 and CDR2 (germline): PRHDT, FYEKMQ (reference sequence). CDR3 amino acids: CASSLGREVYNEQFF. For the CDR3, the DNA is TGTGCCAGCAGCTTAGGGCGGGAGGTCTACAATGAGCAGTTCTTC.

This clone was seen a single time. The rearrangement joins TRBV6-1 to TRBJ1-3; 7 bases are shared with TRBD1. The germline gives CDR1 MNHNS, CDR2 SASEGT. The CDR3 is 15 amino acids. Trimming removed 3 bases from V and 0 bases from J; junction bases left unmatched: 2. The chain's CDR3 is CASSEWDSSGNTIYF. The CDR3 bases are TGTGCCAGCAGTGAGTGGGACAGCTCTGGAAACACCATATATTTT.

The J gene is TRBJ1-5, the V gene TRBV29-1; tentatively, D is TRBD1 (5 bases). Germline CDR1 reads SQVTM; CDR2 reads ANQGSEA. Trimming cost V 6 bases and J 4 bases, with 16 bases left between them. This CDR3 has 14 residues. CDR3 amino acids: CSVAGNLPNQPQHF. In DNA, the CDR3 is TGCAGCGTGGCAGGGAATCTCCCGAATCAGCCCCAGCATTTT. Using reference TRBV29-1 and TRBJ1-5 for the parts outside the CDR3, the full variable domain is SAVISQKPSRDICQRGTSLTIQCQVDSQVTMMFWYRQQPGQSLTLIATANQGSEATYESGFVIDKFPISRPNLTFSTLTVSNMSPEDSSIYLCSVAGNLPNQPQHFGDGTRLSIL.

V usage is TRBV3-1 (or the pseudogene TRBV3-2) and J usage is TRBJ1-1; D remains unclear. Trimming removed 2 bases from V and 5 bases from J, with 21 bases in between. Germline-derived CDR1 and CDR2 are LGHDT and YNNKEL (reference sequence). This CDR3 spans 17 amino acids. The CDR3 reads CASSQSLVRFVRTEAFF. The CDR3 DNA follows: TGTGCCAGCAGCCAATCCCTAGTCAGATTCGTTAGAACTGAAGCTTTCTTT.

The J gene is TRBJ1-4, the V gene TRBV4-1, with D possibly matching TRBD1 (6 bases). V lost 8 bases to trimming and J lost 7 bases, with 17 bases between them. Germline V CDR1 and CDR2: MGHRA, YSYEKL. The CDR3 is made up of 14 amino acids. The CDR3 DNA is TGCGCCAGCTTCCGGGGGGGCGCGGGTGAAAAACTGTTTTTT. Translated: CASFRGGAGEKLFF.

This clone is a singleton in its sample. The chain employs TRBV5-1 and TRBJ2-1; a weak D match, TRBD1 (6 bases). This CDR3 contains 15 residues. V was clipped by 2 bases and J by 10 bases, with 19 bases between them. Per germline, CDR1 SGHRS and CDR2 YFSETQ. CDR3 coding DNA: TGCGCCAGCAGCTTTAGGGGGACCGCGATAGAGGAGCAGTTCTTC. It translates to CASSFRGTAIEEQFF.

This chain connects TRBV5-1 to TRBJ1-6, with a weak D call TRBD1 (5 bases). Looked up from germline, CDR1 is SGHRS and CDR2 is YFSETQ. The length of the CDR3 is 14 residues. V was shortened by 1 base and J by 6 bases, with 8 bases between the two germline ends. CDR3 amino acids: CASSLRQTNSPLHF. The CDR3 bases are TGCGCCAGCAGCTTGAGACAGACTAATTCACCCCTCCACTTT.

V usage is TRBV5-6 and J usage is TRBJ1-5, with a weak D call TRBD1 (5 bases). The germline V gene has CDR1 SGHDT and CDR2 YYEEEE. Trimming stripped 7 bases from V and 2 bases from J, with 13 bases between. The CDR3 extends over 14 amino acids. The CDR3 nucleotides read TGTGCCAGCGGTTGGGGGAGAGGCAATCAGCCCCAGCATTTT. This encodes CASGWGRGNQPQHF. Supplemented by reference TRBV5-6 and TRBJ1-5, the full variable domain reads DAGVTQSPTHLIKTRGQQVTLRCSPKSGHDTVSWYQQALGQGPQFIFQYYEEEERQRGNFPDRFSGHQFPNYSSELNVNALLLGDSALYLCASGWGRGNQPQHFGDGTRLSIL.

This chain links TRBV19 with TRBJ1-4; D is uncertain. Germline V gene data show CDR1 as LNHDA and CDR2 as SQIVND (reference sequence). With 2 bases removed from V and 5 bases from J, the gap between germline ends came to 9 bases. The CDR3 totals 14 residues. This chain's CDR3 is CASSIRGGNEKLFF. The DNA of the CDR3 is TGTGCCAGTAGTATACGGGGAGGGAATGAAAAACTGTTTTTT. Together with reference TRBV19 and TRBJ1-4, the CDR3 gives the full variable domain: DGGITQSPKYLFRKEGQNVTLSCEQNLNHDAMYWYRQDPGQGLRLIYYSQIVNDFQKGDIAEGYSVSREKKESFPLTVTSAQKNPTAFYLCASSIRGGNEKLFFGSGTQLSVL.

The chain couples TRBV14 to TRBJ1-2, with a possible D match to TRBD1 (5 bases). Trimming shortened V by 1 base and J by 8 bases, and 17 bases separated the two germline ends. The CDR3 contains 15 residues. Germline V gives CDR1 SGHDN, CDR2 FVKESK. The CDR3, as DNA: TGTGCCAGCAGCCAAGGCGGGACGGCCGTCTGGGGCTACACCTTC. The encoded protein is CASSQGGTAVWGYTF. The variable domain in full, completed from reference TRBV14 and TRBJ1-2, reads EAGVTQFPSHSVIEKGQTVTLRCDPISGHDNLYWYRRVMGKEIKFLLHFVKESKQDESGMPNNRFLAERTGGTYSTLKVQPAELEDSGVYFCASSQGGTAVWGYTFGSGTRLTVV.